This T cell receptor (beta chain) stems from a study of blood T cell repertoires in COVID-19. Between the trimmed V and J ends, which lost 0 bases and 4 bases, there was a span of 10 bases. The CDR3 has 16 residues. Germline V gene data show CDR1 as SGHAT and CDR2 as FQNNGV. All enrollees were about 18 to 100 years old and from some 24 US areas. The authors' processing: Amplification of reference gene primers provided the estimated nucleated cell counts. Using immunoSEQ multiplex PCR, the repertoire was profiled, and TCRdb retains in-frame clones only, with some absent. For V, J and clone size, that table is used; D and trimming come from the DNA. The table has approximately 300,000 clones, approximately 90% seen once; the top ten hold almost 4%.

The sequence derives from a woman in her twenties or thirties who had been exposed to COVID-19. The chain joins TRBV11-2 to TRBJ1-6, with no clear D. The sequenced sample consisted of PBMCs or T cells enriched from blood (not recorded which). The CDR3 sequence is CASSLEITRYNSPLHF. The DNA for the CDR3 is TGTGCCAGCAGCTTAGAGATAACACGATATAATTCACCCCTCCACTTT. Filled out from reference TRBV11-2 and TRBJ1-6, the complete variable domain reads EAGVAQSPRYKIIEKRQSVAFWCNPISGHATLYWYQQILGQGPKLLIQFQNNGVVDDSQLPKDRFSAERLKGVDSTLKIQPAKLEDSAVYLCASSLEITRYNSPLHFGNGTRLTVT.